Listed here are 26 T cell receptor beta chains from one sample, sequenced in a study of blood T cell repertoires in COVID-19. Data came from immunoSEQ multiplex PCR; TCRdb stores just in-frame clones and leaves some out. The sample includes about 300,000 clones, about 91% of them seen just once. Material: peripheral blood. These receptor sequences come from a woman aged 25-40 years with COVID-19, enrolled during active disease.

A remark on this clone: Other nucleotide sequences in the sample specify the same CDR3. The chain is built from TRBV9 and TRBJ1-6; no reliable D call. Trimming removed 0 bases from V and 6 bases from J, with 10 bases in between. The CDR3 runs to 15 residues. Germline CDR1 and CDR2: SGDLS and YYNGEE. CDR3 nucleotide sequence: TGTGCCAGCAGCGTAGAAGAGGGTGCTAATTCACCCCTCCACTTT. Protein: CASSVEEGANSPLHF.

CDR3 sequence (DNA): TGTGCCACCCGAGGGAATTATGGCTACACCTTC. Translated: CATRGNYGYTF. This rearrangement joins TRBV2 to TRBJ1-2; D is uncertain. CDR3 length equals 11 residues. V shed 10 bases and J shed 5 bases, with 11 bases lying between them. Per germline, CDR1 SNHLY and CDR2 FYNNEI.

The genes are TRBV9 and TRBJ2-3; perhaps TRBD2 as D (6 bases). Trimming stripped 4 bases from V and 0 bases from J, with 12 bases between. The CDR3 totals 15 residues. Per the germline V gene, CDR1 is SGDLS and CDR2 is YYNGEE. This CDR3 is CASSRGGTSTDTQYF. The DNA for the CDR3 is TGTGCCAGCAGCCGTGGGGGGACTAGCACAGATACGCAGTATTTT.

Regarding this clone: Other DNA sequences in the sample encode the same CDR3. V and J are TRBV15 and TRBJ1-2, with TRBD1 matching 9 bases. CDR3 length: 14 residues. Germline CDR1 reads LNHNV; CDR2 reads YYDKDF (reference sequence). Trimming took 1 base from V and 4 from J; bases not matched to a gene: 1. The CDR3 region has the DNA TGTGCCACCAGCAGAGGGGGACAGGGCTATGGCTACACCTTC. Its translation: CATSRGGQGYGYTF. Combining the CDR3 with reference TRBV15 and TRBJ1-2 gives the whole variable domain DAMVIQNPRYQVTQFGKPVTLSCSQTLNHNVMYWYQQKSSQAPKLLFHYYDKDFNNEADTPDNFQSRRPNTSFCFLDIRSPGLGDTAMYLCATSRGGQGYGYTFGSGTRLTVV.

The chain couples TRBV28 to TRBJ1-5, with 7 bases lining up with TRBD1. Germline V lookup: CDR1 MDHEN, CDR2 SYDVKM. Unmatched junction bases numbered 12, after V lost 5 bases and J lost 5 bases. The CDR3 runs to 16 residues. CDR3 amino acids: CASSPPGTDLYQPQHF. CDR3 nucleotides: TGTGCCAGCAGTCCTCCCGGGACAGACCTTTATCAGCCCCAGCATTTT.

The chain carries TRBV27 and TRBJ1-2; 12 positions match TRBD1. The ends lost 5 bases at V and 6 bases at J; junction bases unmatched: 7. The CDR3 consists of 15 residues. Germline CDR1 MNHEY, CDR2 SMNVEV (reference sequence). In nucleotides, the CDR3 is TGTGCCAGCAGTCCTGGGACAGGGGGCCGGAATGGCTACACCTTC. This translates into CASSPGTGGRNGYTF.

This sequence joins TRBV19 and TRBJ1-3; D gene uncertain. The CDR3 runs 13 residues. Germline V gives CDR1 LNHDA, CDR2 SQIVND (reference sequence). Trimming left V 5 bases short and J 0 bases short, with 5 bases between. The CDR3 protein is CASSQRSGNTIYF. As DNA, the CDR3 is TGTGCCAGTAGTCAGCGCTCTGGAAACACCATATATTTT.

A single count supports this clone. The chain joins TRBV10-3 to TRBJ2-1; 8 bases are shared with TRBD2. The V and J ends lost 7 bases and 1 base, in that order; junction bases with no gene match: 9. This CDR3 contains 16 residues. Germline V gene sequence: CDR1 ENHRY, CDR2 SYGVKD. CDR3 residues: CAITPGGARSYNEQFF. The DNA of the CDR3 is TGTGCCATCACCCCGGGGGGGGCCCGTTCCTACAATGAGCAGTTCTTC.

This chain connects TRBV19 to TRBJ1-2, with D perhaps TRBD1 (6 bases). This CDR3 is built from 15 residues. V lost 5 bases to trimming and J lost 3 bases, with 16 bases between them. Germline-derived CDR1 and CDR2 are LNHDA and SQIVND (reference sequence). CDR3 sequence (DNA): TGTGCCAGTAGTTCCGATCACAGGGTTGACTATGGCTACACCTTC. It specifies CASSSDHRVDYGYTF.

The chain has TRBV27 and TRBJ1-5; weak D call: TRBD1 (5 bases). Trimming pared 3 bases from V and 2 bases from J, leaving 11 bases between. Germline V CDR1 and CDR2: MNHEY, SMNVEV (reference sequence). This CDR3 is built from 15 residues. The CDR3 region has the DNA TGTGCCAGCAGTTTTGCGGGGGAGGGCAATCAGCCCCAGCATTTT. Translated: CASSFAGEGNQPQHF.

CDR3 amino acids: CASSSRTGGLATEAFF. CDR3 coding DNA: TGTGCCAGCAGCTCCCGGACAGGGGGTTTGGCCACTGAAGCTTTCTTT. V usage is TRBV5-5 and J usage is TRBJ1-1, with 10 bases that match TRBD1. V was pared by 3 bases and J by 4 bases, with 9 bases of the junction left unmatched. This CDR3 region has 16 residues. Germline lookup yields CDR1 SGHKS and CDR2 YYEKEE (reference sequence).

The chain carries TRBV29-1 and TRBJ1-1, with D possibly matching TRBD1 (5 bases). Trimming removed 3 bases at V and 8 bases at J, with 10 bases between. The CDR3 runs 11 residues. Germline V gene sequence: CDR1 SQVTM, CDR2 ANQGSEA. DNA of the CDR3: TGCAGCGTTGATGGGCAGGGCGAAGCTTTCTTT. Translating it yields CSVDGQGEAFF. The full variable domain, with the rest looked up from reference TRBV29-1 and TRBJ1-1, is SAVISQKPSRDICQRGTSLTIQCQVDSQVTMMFWYRQQPGQSLTLIATANQGSEATYESGFVIDKFPISRPNLTFSTLTVSNMSPEDSSIYLCSVDGQGEAFFGQGTRLTVV.

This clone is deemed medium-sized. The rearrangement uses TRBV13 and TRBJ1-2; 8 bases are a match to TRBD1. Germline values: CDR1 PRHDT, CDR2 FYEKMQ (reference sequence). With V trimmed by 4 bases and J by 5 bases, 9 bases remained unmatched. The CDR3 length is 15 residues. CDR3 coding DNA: TGTGCCAGCAGCTCCGGACAGGGATGGGATTATGGCTACACCTTC. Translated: CASSSGQGWDYGYTF.

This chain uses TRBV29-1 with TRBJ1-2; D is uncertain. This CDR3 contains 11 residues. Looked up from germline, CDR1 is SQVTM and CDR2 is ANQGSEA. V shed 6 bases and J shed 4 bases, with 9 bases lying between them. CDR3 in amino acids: CSVDGSYGYTF. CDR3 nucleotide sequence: TGCAGCGTAGACGGGAGCTATGGCTACACCTTC. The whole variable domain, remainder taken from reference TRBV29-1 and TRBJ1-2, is SAVISQKPSRDICQRGTSLTIQCQVDSQVTMMFWYRQQPGQSLTLIATANQGSEATYESGFVIDKFPISRPNLTFSTLTVSNMSPEDSSIYLCSVDGSYGYTFGSGTRLTVV.

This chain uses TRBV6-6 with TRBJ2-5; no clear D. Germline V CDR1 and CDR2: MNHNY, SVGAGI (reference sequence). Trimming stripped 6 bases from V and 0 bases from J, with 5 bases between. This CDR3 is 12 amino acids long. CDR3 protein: CASRRYQETQYF. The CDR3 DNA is TGTGCCAGCAGGAGGTACCAAGAGACCCAGTACTTC.

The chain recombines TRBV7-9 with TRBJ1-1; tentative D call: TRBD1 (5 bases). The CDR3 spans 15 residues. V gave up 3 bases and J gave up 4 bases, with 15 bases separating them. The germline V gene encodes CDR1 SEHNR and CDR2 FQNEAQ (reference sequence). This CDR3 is CASSFPGGGSTEAFF. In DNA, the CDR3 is TGTGCCAGCAGCTTCCCCGGGGGGGGTAGCACTGAAGCTTTCTTT.

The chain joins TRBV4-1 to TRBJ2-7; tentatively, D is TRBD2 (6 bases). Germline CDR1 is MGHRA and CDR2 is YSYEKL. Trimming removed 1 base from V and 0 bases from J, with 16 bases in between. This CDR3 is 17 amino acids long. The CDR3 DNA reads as TGCGCCAGCAGCCAAGGCGGAGGGAGGAACCTCTCCTACGAGCAGTACTTC. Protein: CASSQGGGRNLSYEQYF.

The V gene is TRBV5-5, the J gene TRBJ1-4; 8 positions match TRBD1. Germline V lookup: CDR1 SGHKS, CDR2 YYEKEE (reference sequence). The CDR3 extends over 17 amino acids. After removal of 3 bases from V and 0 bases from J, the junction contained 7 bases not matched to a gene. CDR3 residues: CASSSPGQGATNEKLFF. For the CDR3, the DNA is TGTGCCAGCAGCTCCCCAGGACAGGGAGCAACTAATGAAAAACTGTTTTTT. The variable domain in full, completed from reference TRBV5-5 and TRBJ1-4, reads DAGVTQSPTHLIKTRGQQVTLRCSPISGHKSVSWYQQVLGQGPQFIFQYYEKEERGRGNFPDRFSARQFPNYSSELNVNALLLGDSALYLCASSSPGQGATNEKLFFGSGTQLSVL.

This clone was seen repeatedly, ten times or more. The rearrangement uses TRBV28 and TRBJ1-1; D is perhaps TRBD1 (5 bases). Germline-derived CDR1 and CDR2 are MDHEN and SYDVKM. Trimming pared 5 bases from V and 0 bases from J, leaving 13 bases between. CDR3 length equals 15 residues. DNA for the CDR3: TGTGCCAGCAGTCCCTTGGACAATTTGAACACTGAAGCTTTCTTT. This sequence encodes CASSPLDNLNTEAFF. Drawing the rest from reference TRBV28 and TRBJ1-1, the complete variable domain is DVKVTQSSRYLVKRTGEKVFLECVQDMDHENMFWYRQDPGLGLRLIYFSYDVKMKEKGDIPEGYSVSREKKERFSLILESASTNQTSMYLCASSPLDNLNTEAFFGQGTRLTVV.

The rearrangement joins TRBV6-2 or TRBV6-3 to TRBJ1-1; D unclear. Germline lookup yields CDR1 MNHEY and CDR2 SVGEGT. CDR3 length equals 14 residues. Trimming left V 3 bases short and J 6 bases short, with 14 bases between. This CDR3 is CASSYVRDRAEAFF. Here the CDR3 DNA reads TGTGCCAGCAGTTATGTGCGGGATCGGGCTGAAGCTTTCTTT.

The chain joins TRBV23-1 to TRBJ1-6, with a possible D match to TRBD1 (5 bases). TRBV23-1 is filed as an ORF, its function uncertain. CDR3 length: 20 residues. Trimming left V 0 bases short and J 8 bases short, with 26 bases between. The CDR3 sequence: CASSQSFRTRAKIGDSPLHF. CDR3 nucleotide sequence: TGCGCCAGCAGTCAATCGTTCCGGACACGGGCCAAAATTGGAGATTCACCCCTCCACTTT.

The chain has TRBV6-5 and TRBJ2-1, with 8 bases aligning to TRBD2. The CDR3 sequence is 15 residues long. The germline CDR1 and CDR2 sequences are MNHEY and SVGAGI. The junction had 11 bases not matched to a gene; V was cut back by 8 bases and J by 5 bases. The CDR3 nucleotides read TGTGCCAGCCTCAATAGGGGACTAGAGAACAATGAGCAGTTCTTC. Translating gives CASLNRGLENNEQFF.

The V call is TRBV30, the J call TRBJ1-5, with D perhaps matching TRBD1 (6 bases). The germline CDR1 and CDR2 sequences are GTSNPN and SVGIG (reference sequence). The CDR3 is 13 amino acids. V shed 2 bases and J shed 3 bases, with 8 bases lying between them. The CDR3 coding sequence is TGTGCCTGGAGTCCAGGGGTCAATCAGCCCCAGCATTTT. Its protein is CAWSPGVNQPQHF.

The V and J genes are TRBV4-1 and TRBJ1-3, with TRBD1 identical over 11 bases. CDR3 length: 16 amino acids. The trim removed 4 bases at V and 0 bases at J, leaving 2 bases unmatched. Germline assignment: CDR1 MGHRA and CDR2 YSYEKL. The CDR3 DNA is TGCGCCAGCAGCCCGGGACAGGGGGTCTCTGGAAACACCATATATTTT. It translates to CASSPGQGVSGNTIYF.

For the CDR3, the DNA is TGTGCCAGCAGCCCGGGGGACAGGGCGAGGGATGGCTACACCTTC. It translates to CASSPGDRARDGYTF. V gene TRBV7-8 combines with J gene TRBJ1-2; TRBD1 aligns across 9 bases. CDR1 SGHVS and CDR2 FQNEAQ come from the germline V gene. The CDR3 has 15 amino acids. V shed 5 bases and J 6 bases; nucleotides not matched to a gene: 10.

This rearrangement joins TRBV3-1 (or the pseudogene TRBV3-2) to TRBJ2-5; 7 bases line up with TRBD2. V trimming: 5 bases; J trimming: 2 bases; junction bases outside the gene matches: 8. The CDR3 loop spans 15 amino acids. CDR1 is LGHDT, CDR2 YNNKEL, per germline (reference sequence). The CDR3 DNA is TGTGCCAGCAGCAGGGATCGGGGAGGGCAAGAGACCCAGTACTTC. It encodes CASSRDRGGQETQYF.